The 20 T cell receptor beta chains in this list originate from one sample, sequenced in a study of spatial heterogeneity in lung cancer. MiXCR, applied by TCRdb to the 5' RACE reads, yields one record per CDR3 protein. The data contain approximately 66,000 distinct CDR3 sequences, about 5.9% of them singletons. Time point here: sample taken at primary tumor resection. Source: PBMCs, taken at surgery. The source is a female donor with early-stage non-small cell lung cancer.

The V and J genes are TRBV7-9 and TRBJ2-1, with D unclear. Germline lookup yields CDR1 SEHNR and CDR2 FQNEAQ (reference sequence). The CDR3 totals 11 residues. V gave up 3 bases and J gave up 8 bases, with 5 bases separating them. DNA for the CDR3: TGTGCCAGCAGCTTCGTGGATGAGCAGTTCTTC. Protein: CASSFVDEQFF.

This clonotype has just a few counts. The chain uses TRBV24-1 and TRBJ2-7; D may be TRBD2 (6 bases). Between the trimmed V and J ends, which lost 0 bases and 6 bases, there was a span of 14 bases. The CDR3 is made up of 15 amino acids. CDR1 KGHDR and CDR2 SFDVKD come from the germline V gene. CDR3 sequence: CATSDLGAGTGEQYF. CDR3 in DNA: TGTGCCACCAGTGATTTGGGGGCGGGAACTGGCGAGCAGTACTTC.

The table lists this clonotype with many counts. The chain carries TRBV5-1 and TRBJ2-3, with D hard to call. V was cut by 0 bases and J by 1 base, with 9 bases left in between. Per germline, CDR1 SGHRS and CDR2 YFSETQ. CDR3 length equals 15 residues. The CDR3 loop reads CASSLEDTRTDTQYF. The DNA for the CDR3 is TGCGCCAGCAGCTTGGAAGACACACGCACAGATACGCAGTATTTT.

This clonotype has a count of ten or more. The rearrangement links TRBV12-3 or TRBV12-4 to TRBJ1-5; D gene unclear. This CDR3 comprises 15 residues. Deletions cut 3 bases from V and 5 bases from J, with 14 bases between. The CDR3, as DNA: TGTGCCAGCAGTTTGGCGCCTCCCTGGGATCAGCCCCAGCATTTT. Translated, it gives CASSLAPPWDQPQHF.

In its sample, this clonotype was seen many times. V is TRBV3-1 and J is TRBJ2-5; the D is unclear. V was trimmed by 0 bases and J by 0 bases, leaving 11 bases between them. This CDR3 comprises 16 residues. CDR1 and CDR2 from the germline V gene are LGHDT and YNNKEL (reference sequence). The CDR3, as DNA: TGTGCCAGCAGCCAAGATCTGCACGGATACCAAGAGACCCAGTACTTC. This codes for CASSQDLHGYQETQYF.

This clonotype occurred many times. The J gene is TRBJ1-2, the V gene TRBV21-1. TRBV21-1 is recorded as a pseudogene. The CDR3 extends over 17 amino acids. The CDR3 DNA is TGTGCCAGCAGCAAAGCTCAGTTATTCGGAGCTAACTATGGCTACACCTTC. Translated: CASSKAQLFGANYGYTF.

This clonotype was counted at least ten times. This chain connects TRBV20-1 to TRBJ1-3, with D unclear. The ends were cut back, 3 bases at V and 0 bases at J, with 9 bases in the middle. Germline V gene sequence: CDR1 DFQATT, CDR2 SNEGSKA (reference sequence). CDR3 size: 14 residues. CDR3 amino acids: CSARAPNSGNTIYF. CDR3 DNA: TGCAGTGCTAGGGCACCTAACTCTGGAAACACCATATATTTT.

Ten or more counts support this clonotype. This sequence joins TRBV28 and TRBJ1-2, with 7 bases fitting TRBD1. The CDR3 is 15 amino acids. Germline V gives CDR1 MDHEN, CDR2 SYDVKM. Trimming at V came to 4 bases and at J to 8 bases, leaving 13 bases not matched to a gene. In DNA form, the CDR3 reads TGTGCCAGCAGTTCCTCCGGGACAGACCCGGGAGGCTACACCTTC. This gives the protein CASSSSGTDPGGYTF.

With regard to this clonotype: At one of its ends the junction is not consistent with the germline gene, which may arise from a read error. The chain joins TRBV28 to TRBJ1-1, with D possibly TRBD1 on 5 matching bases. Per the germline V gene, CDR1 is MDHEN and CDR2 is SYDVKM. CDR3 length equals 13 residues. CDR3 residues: CASSLVADTEPFF. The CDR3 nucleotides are TGTGCCAGCAGTTTGGTGGCGGACACTGAACCTTTCTTT.

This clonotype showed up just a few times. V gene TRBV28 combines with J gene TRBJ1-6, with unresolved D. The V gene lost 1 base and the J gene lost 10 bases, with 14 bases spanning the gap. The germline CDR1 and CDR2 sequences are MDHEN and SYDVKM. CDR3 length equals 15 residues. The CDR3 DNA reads TGTGCCAGCAGTTTATTCGGCAGGTTTCAATCACCCCTCCACTTT. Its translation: CASSLFGRFQSPLHF.

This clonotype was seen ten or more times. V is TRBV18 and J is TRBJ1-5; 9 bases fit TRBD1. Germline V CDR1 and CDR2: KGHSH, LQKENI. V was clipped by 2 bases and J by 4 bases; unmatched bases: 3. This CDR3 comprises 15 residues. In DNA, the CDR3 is TGTGCCAGCTCACCAACGGACAGGGGTAATCAGCCCCAGCATTTT. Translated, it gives CASSPTDRGNQPQHF. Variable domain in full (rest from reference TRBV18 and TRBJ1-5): NAGVMQNPRHLVRRRGQEARLRCSPMKGHSHVYWYRQLPEEGLKFMVYLQKENIIDESGMPKERFSAEFPKEGPSILRIQQVVRGDSAAYFCASSPTDRGNQPQHFGDGTRLSIL.

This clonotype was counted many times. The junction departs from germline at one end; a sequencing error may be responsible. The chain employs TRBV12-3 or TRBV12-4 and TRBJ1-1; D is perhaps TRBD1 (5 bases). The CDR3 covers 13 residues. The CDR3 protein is CASSLGVNTEAFF. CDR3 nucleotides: TGTGCCAGCAGCTTAGGGGTGAACACTGAAGCTTTCTTT.

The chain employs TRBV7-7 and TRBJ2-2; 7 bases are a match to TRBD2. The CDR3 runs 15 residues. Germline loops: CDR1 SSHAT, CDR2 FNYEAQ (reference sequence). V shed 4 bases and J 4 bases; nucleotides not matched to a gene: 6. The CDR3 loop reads CASSSRGSPTGELFF. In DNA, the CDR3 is TGTGCCAGCAGCTCCCGCGGGAGCCCCACCGGGGAGCTGTTTTTT. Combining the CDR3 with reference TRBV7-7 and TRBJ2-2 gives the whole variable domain GAGVSQSPRYKVTKRGQDVTLRCDPISSHATLYWYQQALGQGPEFLTYFNYEAQPDKSGLPSDRFSAERPEGSISTLTIQRTEQRDSAMYRCASSSRGSPTGELFFGEGSRLTVL.

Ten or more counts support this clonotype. CDR3 bases: TGTGCCAGCAGCGAGGACAGGCTCACAACTAATGAAAAACTGTTTTTT. Translating gives CASSEDRLTTNEKLFF. The genes are TRBV7-2 and TRBJ1-4; 7 bases are a match to TRBD1. The CDR3 is 16 amino acids. Looked up from germline, CDR1 is SGHTA and CDR2 is FQGNSA. J lost 0 bases, V lost 5 bases, and 6 bases had no gene match.

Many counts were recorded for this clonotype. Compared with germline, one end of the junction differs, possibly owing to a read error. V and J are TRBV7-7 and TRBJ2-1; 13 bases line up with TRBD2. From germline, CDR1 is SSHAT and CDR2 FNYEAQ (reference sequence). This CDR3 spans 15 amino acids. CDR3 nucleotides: TGTGCTAGCAGCCCCGGGACTAGCGGGGCCCATGAGCAGTTCTTC. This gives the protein CASSPGTSGAHEQFF.

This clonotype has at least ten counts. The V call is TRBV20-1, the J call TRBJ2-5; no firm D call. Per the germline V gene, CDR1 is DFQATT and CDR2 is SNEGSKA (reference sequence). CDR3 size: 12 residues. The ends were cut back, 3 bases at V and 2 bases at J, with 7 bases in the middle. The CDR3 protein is CSASGSQETQYF. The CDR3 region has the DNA TGCAGTGCTAGCGGTTCTCAAGAGACCCAGTACTTC.

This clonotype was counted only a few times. CDR3 residues: CATSDTGMYTEAFF. The CDR3 DNA reads TGTGCCACCAGTGATACAGGGATGTATACTGAAGCTTTCTTT. The chain couples TRBV24-1 to TRBJ1-1, with a weak D call TRBD1 (6 bases). The V end lost 3 bases, the J end lost 5 bases, and 12 bases lay between the germline ends. The CDR3 covers 14 residues. The germline gives CDR1 KGHDR, CDR2 SFDVKD.

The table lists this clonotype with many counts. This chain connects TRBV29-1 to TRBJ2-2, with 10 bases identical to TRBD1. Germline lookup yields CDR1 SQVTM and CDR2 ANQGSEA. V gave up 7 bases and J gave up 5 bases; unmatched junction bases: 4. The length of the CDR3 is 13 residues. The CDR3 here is CSARTGGTGELFF. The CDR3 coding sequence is TGCAGCGCCCGGACAGGGGGTACCGGGGAGCTGTTTTTT.

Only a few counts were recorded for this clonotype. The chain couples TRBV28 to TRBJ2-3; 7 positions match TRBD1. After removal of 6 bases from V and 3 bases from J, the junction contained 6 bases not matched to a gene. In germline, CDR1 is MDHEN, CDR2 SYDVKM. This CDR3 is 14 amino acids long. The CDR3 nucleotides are TGTGCCAGCAGACCCCGACAGGGAACAGATACGCAGTATTTT. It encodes CASRPRQGTDTQYF. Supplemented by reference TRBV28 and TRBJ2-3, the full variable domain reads DVKVTQSSRYLVKRTGEKVFLECVQDMDHENMFWYRQDPGLGLRLIYFSYDVKMKEKGDIPEGYSVSREKKERFSLILESASTNQTSMYLCASRPRQGTDTQYFGPGTRLTVL.

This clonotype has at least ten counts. CDR3 protein: CASSSPGSGYNEQFF. CDR3 sequence (DNA): TGTGCCAGCAGCTCGCCGGGTAGCGGATACAATGAGCAGTTCTTC. The chain combines TRBV7-9 with TRBJ2-1, with D perhaps TRBD2 (6 bases). The germline V and J ends were trimmed by 4 bases and 4 bases, with 14 bases remaining between them. Germline CDR1 reads SEHNR; CDR2 reads FQNEAQ (reference sequence). The CDR3 contains 15 residues. Combining the CDR3 with reference TRBV7-9 and TRBJ2-1 gives the whole variable domain DTGVSQNPRHKITKRGQNVTFRCDPISEHNRLYWYRQTLGQGPEFLTYFQNEAQLEKSRLLSDRFSAERPKGSFSTLEIQRTEQGDSAMYLCASSSPGSGYNEQFFGPGTRLTVL.